This T cell receptor beta chain was obtained from a study of human T cells and chemical hapten exposure (dated by TCRdb to the early 2020s). Background on the whole study: For sensitization, 2% DPC in acetone was applied to a roughly 2 cm by roughly 2 cm area of upper inner arm skin. For TCR sequencing, blood came from over 25 alopecia patients at anywhere from one to four time points (pre-sensitization, 2, 6 and 24 weeks). Libraries were combined into a pool for sequencing, and differences in TCR yield between samples came mainly from small differences in library volumes within the pool. Blood samples were taken from patients before sensitization (week 0) and at 2, 6 and about 24 weeks after DPC sensitization. Patch testing was done on the upper back using Finn chambers containing 0.01% DPC, and results were scored after 6 days according to International Contact Dermatitis Research Group standards. Patients additionally received weekly therapeutic DPC doses to the scalp throughout the approximately 22-week study period. Most of the patients in the cohort were female, and the cohort covered alopecia areata with under or over 50% scalp involvement, alopecia totalis and alopecia universalis. In alopecia patients, the study followed how the peripheral blood TCR repertoire changed in vivo over primary and secondary sensitization to diphenylcyclopropenone (DPC), a hapten. The full study reports these points: Alopecia, a presumed autoimmune disease, was present in all patients, so the immune response of the patients might differ from that of healthy individuals. Compared with pre-sensitization or healthy control sets, expanded TCRs formed significantly more large CDR3 similarity clusters, which is consistent with antigen-driven responses. DPC sensitization did not change the number of TCRs with a frequency above 1 in 1000, and there was no evidence of changes in global repertoire structure. The number of PT1 expanded TCRs positively correlated with patch test score, significant at thresholds 8, 16 and 32 but not 4. After repeated subsampling, the strength of the expansion versus patch-test correlation and the threshold at which it became significant changed.

To prepare the library, RACE was applied. Sequenced on a NextSeq 500. Library preparation attached unique molecular identifiers to individual cDNA molecules for quantitative, reproducible TCR counting. Each blood RNA sample was used to sequence both TCR alpha and TCR beta chains. Per the original workflow: Samples had a median of roughly 100,000 TCRs, with a range from roughly 23,224 to 750,000. V, J and CDR3 annotation of the TCR reads was carried out using the Decombinator software suite. For PS versus PT1 abundance plots, all samples were subsampled to the same number of TCRs (28,000). Expanded TCRs were defined as absent before sensitization and observed at least eight times at the 2-week time point. TCRdb's own reprocessing of the public reads used fastp at Q25 and MiXCR and kept productive beta chains. Every distinct CDR3 protein forms one entry, paired with its most common genes and DNA. These V and J calls derive from TCRdb rather than the authors' analysis. In this sample the table shows more than 70,000 distinct CDR3 sequences, about 8.5% of which occur a single time. The ten largest clones capture just over 2.5% of the sample.

This clonotype was picked up many times. Its antigen is still unknown. Nothing much larger sits one base from this clone, and base qualities are not available. The time point label corresponds to: pre-sensitization, week 0. What this sample's treatment or condition label stands for: therapeutic diphenylcyclopropenone sensitization with weekly scalp DPC. At every patch-test visit, the blood draw took place before the patch test was put on. To be eligible, patients had to be aged 18 to 70, diagnosed with alopecia and judged suitable for DPC therapy, while pregnant patients were excluded. Total RNA was extracted from unfractionated whole blood collected in Tempus Blood RNA tubes. CDR1 and CDR2 (SGHVS, FNYEAQ) derive from the germline V gene. The CDR3 runs 13 residues from the cysteine to the phenylalanine. The CDR3 DNA has 39 bases and is translated from base 1. Trimming removed 3 bases from V and 8 bases from J, leaving 11 bases between the germline ends.

The chain is assembled from TRBV7-6 and TRBJ2-1; there is no confident call for the D gene. The specimen was whole blood, collected in connection with sensitization to the hapten diphenylcyclopropenone (DPC). The TCR originated in a middle-aged man with alopecia areata. Some clones in this sample may be carry-over from other donors' samples. The CDR3 in this case is CASSFSGADEQFF. The sequenced DNA is TGTGCCAGCAGCTTCTCCGGAGCCGATGAGCAGTTCTTC.